A single sample is the source of the 23 T cell receptor beta chains below, sequenced in a study of T cells after yellow fever vaccination. Each CDR3 protein is one row after TCRdb ran MiXCR on the 5' RACE reads. Here the sample spans roughly 160,000 distinct CDR3 sequences, around 9.7% being singletons. The sample was CD8+ T cells sorted from PBMCs, taken 45 days after the yellow fever booster vaccination. Receptor source: a man between 18 and 35 years old who received the YFV17D yellow fever vaccine.

This clonotype was counted between two and nine times. This sequence joins TRBV20-1 and TRBJ2-3; unclear D gene. V lost 0 bases and J 3 bases, leaving 10 bases between the germline ends. The CDR3 consists of 14 residues. CDR1 is DFQATT and CDR2 is SNEGSKA in the germline V gene (reference sequence). This CDR3 reads CSARDFEVTDTQYF. The CDR3 DNA reads TGCAGTGCTAGAGATTTCGAGGTTACAGATACGCAGTATTTT.

The chain has TRBV5-6 and TRBJ1-1, with D unresolved. The CDR3 has 11 residues. Germline loops: CDR1 SGHDT, CDR2 YYEEEE. Trimming left V 0 bases short and J 11 bases short, with 8 bases between. The CDR3 sequence: CASSLGREAFF. The CDR3 nucleotides read TGTGCCAGCAGCTTGGGAAGGGAGGCTTTCTTT.

This clonotype was picked up many times. The J gene is TRBJ2-3, the V gene TRBV9; D may be TRBD1 (5 bases). V lost 3 bases and J 2 bases, leaving 19 bases between the germline ends. Germline values: CDR1 SGDLS, CDR2 YYNGEE. The CDR3 loop spans 17 amino acids. The CDR3 loop reads CASSAPTTGALTDTQYF. CDR3 DNA: TGTGCCAGCAGCGCCCCGACAACAGGCGCACTCACAGATACGCAGTATTTT.

Only one count was recorded for this clonotype. V and J are TRBV7-2 and TRBJ1-6, with unresolved D. CDR1 is SGHTA and CDR2 is FQGNSA in the germline V gene. This CDR3 has 17 residues. Trimming cost V 5 bases and J 0 bases, with 14 bases left between them. The CDR3 coding sequence is TGTGCCAGCAGCAACCGGGCCTTGAGCTCCTATAATTCACCCCTCCACTTT. This codes for CASSNRALSSYNSPLHF.

CDR3 nucleotides: TGTGCCAGCAGCCAAGACGGACTAGCGGGGGTTGAGACCCAGTACTTC. This codes for CASSQDGLAGVETQYF. This rearrangement joins TRBV3-1 to TRBJ2-5; 13 bases agree with TRBD2. Germline V gene data show CDR1 as LGHDT and CDR2 as YNNKEL (reference sequence). V trimming: 0 bases; J trimming: 5 bases; junction bases outside the gene matches: 3. This CDR3 comprises 16 residues.

This clonotype was counted many times. The gene calls are TRBV5-1 and TRBJ1-2; TRBD1 aligns across 7 bases. The CDR3 is 15 residues long. Trimming took 6 bases from V and 2 from J; bases not matched to a gene: 10. The germline V gene has CDR1 SGHRS and CDR2 YFSETQ. The CDR3 DNA reads TGCGCCAGCATGGAGTTTTGGGGACAGAACTATGGCTACACCTTC. Translating gives CASMEFWGQNYGYTF. Based on the CDR3 plus reference TRBV5-1 and TRBJ1-2, the full variable domain is KAGVTQTPRYLIKTRGQQVTLSCSPISGHRSVSWYQQTPGQGLQFLFEYFSETQRNKGNFPGRFSGRQFSNSRSEMNVSTLELGDSALYLCASMEFWGQNYGYTFGSGTRLTVV.

This clonotype was seen only a few times. The gene calls are TRBV10-3 and TRBJ2-2; D uncertain. V was pared by 0 bases and J by 7 bases, with 9 bases between. The CDR3 spans 14 residues. Germline CDR1 and CDR2: ENHRY and SYGVKD. The CDR3 region is CAISESPRLGELFF. The CDR3 nucleotides are TGTGCCATCAGTGAGTCTCCCAGGCTCGGGGAGCTGTTTTTT.

This clonotype was picked up a small number of times. The chain links TRBV18 to TRBJ2-5, with TRBD1 matching over 8 bases. CDR1 and CDR2 (germline): KGHSH, LQKENI. The length of the CDR3 is 17 residues. V gave up 3 bases and J gave up 2 bases; unmatched junction bases: 11. The CDR3 bases are TGTGCCAGCTCACCGGGACAAGGGACAGGCTCACAAGAGACCCAGTACTTC. Encoded protein: CASSPGQGTGSQETQYF.

The rearrangement uses TRBV12-3 or TRBV12-4 and TRBJ1-4; 8 bases map to TRBD1. The CDR3 is 16 residues long. Trimming took 3 bases from V and 7 from J; bases not matched to a gene: 10. CDR3 DNA: TGTGCCAGCAGTTTCATCTTGGACAGGGCCGGTGAAAAACTGTTTTTT. This sequence encodes CASSFILDRAGEKLFF.

The chain employs TRBV20-1 and TRBJ1-5, with unresolved D. Germline-derived CDR1 and CDR2 are DFQATT and SNEGSKA (reference sequence). The CDR3 is made up of 15 amino acids. With 1 base removed from V and 0 bases from J, the gap between germline ends came to 10 bases. Here the CDR3 reads CSARATRDSNQPQHF. The CDR3, as DNA: TGCAGTGCTAGAGCCACACGGGATAGCAATCAGCCCCAGCATTTT.

The chain is built from TRBV28 and TRBJ2-7, with 8 bases fitting TRBD1. Looked up from germline, CDR1 is MDHEN and CDR2 is SYDVKM. J was trimmed by 0 bases and V by 5 bases; bases with no gene match: 9. The CDR3 runs to 16 residues. CDR3 coding DNA: TGTGCCAGCAGTCCGCGACAGGGGAGAAGCTCCTACGAGCAGTACGTC. Protein product: CASSPRQGRSSYEQYV.

V and J are TRBV19 and TRBJ2-1, with 9 bases matching TRBD2. CDR3 size: 17 residues. Germline loops: CDR1 LNHDA, CDR2 SQIVND (reference sequence). The junction had 12 bases not matched to a gene; V was cut back by 3 bases and J by 6 bases. The CDR3 here is CASSIGSGGPQGNEQFF. CDR3 sequence (DNA): TGTGCCAGTAGTATCGGTAGCGGGGGCCCGCAGGGCAATGAGCAGTTCTTC.

This clonotype was seen a few times. The rearrangement joins TRBV12-3 or TRBV12-4 to TRBJ2-7, with TRBD1 matching over 7 bases. This CDR3 spans 14 amino acids. J was trimmed by 4 bases and V by 6 bases; bases with no gene match: 9. The CDR3 sequence is CASRGTQGEYEQYF. As DNA, the CDR3 is TGTGCCAGCAGGGGTACGCAGGGGGAATACGAGCAGTACTTC.

V is TRBV24-1 and J is TRBJ2-3; possible D gene TRBD1, 6 bases. The CDR3 has 15 residues. The germline gives CDR1 KGHDR, CDR2 SFDVKD. V lost 4 bases and J 1 base, leaving 11 bases between the germline ends. The CDR3 reads CATSENGQRTDTQYF. CDR3 sequence (DNA): TGTGCCACCAGTGAAAATGGACAGCGCACAGATACGCAGTATTTT.

The rearrangement uses TRBV5-1 and TRBJ2-1, with 8 bases aligning to TRBD2. The germline CDR1 and CDR2 sequences are SGHRS and YFSETQ. V lost 5 bases and J lost 4; bases outside the gene matches: 11. The CDR3 length is 16 residues. DNA of the CDR3: TGCGCCAGCAGTCGGGGGCGGGGGGACCGATACAATGAGCAGTTCTTC. It specifies CASSRGRGDRYNEQFF.

This clonotype was detected ten times or more. This chain links TRBV7-9 with TRBJ2-3, with D unresolved. Trimming removed 5 bases from V and 0 bases from J, with 12 bases in between. The CDR3 loop spans 15 amino acids. CDR1 and CDR2 from the germline V gene are SEHNR and FQNEAQ (reference sequence). CDR3 nucleotide sequence: TGTGCCAGCAGCCTAGGATGGGCTAGCACAGATACGCAGTATTTT. It encodes CASSLGWASTDTQYF.

This clonotype was detected only a few times. The chain recombines TRBV11-3 with TRBJ2-3, with D perhaps matching TRBD1 or TRBD2 (5 bases each). The V and J ends lost 3 bases and 4 bases respectively, with 11 bases between them. The germline gives CDR1 SGHNT, CDR2 YENEEA. The CDR3 length is 14 residues. The CDR3, as DNA: TGTGCCAGCAGCTTTGGGGGAGATCCAGATACGCAGTATTTT. This translates into CASSFGGDPDTQYF.

This clonotype showed up many times. The V and J genes are TRBV4-1 and TRBJ2-7; 7 positions agree with TRBD1. V dropped 4 bases and J dropped 1; count of bases not matched to a gene: 4. The CDR3 is 14 amino acids. The V gene's germline CDR1 is MGHRA and CDR2 YSYEKL. CDR3 in DNA: TGCGCCAGCAGCCCGGGACAGCTGTCCTACGAGCAGTACTTC. Translated: CASSPGQLSYEQYF.

This clonotype has more than one count but fewer than ten. This sequence joins TRBV19 and TRBJ1-1; 7 bases match TRBD1. The germline CDR1 and CDR2 sequences are LNHDA and SQIVND (reference sequence). J was trimmed by 4 bases and V by 7 bases; bases with no gene match: 0. The CDR3 loop spans 11 amino acids. The CDR3 DNA sequence: TGTGCCAGTAACAGGGGCACTGAAGCTTTCTTT. It yields the protein CASNRGTEAFF.

This clonotype was seen only a few times. The chain carries TRBV7-9 and TRBJ2-1, with D possibly being TRBD1 or TRBD2 (6 bases each). The V gene lost 2 bases and the J gene lost 3 bases, with 14 bases spanning the gap. Germline CDR1 and CDR2: SEHNR and FQNEAQ (reference sequence). CDR3 length: 16 residues. The CDR3 nucleotides read TGTGCCAGCAGCTTAACGGCGGGGACATTCTACAATGAGCAGTTCTTC. It codes for CASSLTAGTFYNEQFF.

This clonotype was recorded many times. This CDR3 reads CASSSGTAKNIQYF. The DNA of the CDR3 is TGCGCCAGCAGTTCCGGGACAGCCAAAAACATTCAGTACTTC. The chain combines TRBV10-2 with TRBJ2-4; D is perhaps TRBD1 or TRBD2 (5 bases each). In germline, CDR1 is WSHSY, CDR2 SAAADI. Trimming took 5 bases from V and 0 from J, leaving 8 bases between them. The CDR3 is 14 residues long.

V is TRBV3-1 and J is TRBJ2-5; tentatively, D is TRBD1 or TRBD2 (5 bases each). Between the trimmed V and J ends, which lost 4 bases and 7 bases, there was a span of 7 bases. Germline CDR1 is LGHDT and CDR2 is YNNKEL (reference sequence). The CDR3 loop spans 11 amino acids. The CDR3, as DNA: TGTGCCAGCAGCCCAGGGAGGACCCAGTACTTC. As protein: CASSPGRTQYF.

The chain carries TRBV6-5 and TRBJ2-7; TRBD1 agrees at 7 bases. The CDR3 is 13 amino acids. Germline values: CDR1 MNHEY, CDR2 SVGAGI. Unmatched junction bases numbered 4, after V lost 5 bases and J lost 3 bases. The CDR3, as DNA: TGTGCCAGCAGTAAGACAGGGAGCTACGAGCAGTACGTC. This encodes CASSKTGSYEQYV.